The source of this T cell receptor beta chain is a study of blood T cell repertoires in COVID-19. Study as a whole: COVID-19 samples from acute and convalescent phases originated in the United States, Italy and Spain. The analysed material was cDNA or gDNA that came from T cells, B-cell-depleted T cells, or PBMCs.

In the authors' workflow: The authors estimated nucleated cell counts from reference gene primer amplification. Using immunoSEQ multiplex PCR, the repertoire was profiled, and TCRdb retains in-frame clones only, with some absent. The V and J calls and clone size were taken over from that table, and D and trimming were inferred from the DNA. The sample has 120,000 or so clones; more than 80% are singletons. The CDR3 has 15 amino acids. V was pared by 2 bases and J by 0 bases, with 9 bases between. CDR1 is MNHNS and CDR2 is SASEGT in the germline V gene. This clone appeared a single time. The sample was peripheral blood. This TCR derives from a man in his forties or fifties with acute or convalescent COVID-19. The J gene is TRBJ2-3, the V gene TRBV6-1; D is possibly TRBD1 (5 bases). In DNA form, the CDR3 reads TGTGCCAGCAGTGAAAGGGGTCAGAGCACAGATACGCAGTATTTT. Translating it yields CASSERGQSTDTQYF.